Below are 26 T cell receptor beta chains sequenced from a single sample in a study of CD8+ T cells in alopecia areata (dated by TCRdb to 2017 to 2018). The library relied on the immunoSEQ multiplex PCR assay. To provide template for TCR sequencing, every sample had RNA extracted and reverse transcribed into cDNA. TCRdb stores this immuneACCESS table with in-frame sequences only. Part of the clones is absent; in the studies checked, under half of the shortfall reflects unresolved V genes, and no reason is known for the rest. Counted in this sample were 100,000 to 120,000 clones; 55% to 70% of them appeared once. 23% of the sample rests with the top ten. Sequences were obtained from NKG2D-low CD8+ T cells sorted from blood. This sample's cell subset or site label indicates: sorted CD8+ NKG2D-low blood T cells. The receptors were sampled from a human donor with alopecia areata.

The chain combines TRBV27 with TRBJ2-7; D remains unclear. The CDR3 extends over 15 amino acids. Between the trimmed V and J ends, which lost 0 bases and 0 bases, there was a span of 9 bases. CDR1 is MNHEY and CDR2 is SMNVEV in the germline V gene (reference sequence). CDR3 sequence: CASSLSITASYEQYF. CDR3 coding DNA: TGTGCCAGCAGTTTATCGATAACAGCCTCCTACGAGCAGTACTTC.

The V and J genes are TRBV5-4 and TRBJ2-7; D is uncertain. The CDR3 length is 13 residues. Trimming left V 0 bases short and J 2 bases short, with 6 bases between. Per germline, CDR1 SGHNT and CDR2 YYREEE (reference sequence). The CDR3 sequence: CASSLGSAYEQYF. DNA for the CDR3: TGTGCCAGCAGCTTGGGGAGCGCCTACGAGCAGTACTTC.

At least ten counts were recorded for this clone. The chain links TRBV7-2 to TRBJ2-3, with D unclear. V was cut by 2 bases and J by 4 bases, with 7 bases left in between. CDR3 length: 13 residues. From germline, CDR1 is SGHTA and CDR2 FQGNSA. The CDR3 loop is CASSLWASDTQYF. The CDR3 nucleotides read TGTGCCAGCAGCTTATGGGCTTCAGATACGCAGTATTTT.

This chain uses TRBV12-5 with TRBJ2-7; no firm D call. The V end was cut by 7 bases, the J end by 3 bases, with 10 bases between. The CDR3 has 12 amino acids. CDR1 is LGHNT and CDR2 is FRNRAP in the germline V gene. The CDR3 reads CASAPASYEQYF. Written as DNA, the CDR3 is TGTGCTAGTGCCCCGGCCAGCTACGAGCAGTACTTC.

The V call is TRBV19, the J call TRBJ1-1; D uncertain. Trimming removed 6 bases from V and 4 bases from J, with 6 bases in between. Germline values: CDR1 LNHDA, CDR2 SQIVND (reference sequence). This CDR3 spans 11 amino acids. CDR3 loop: CASRSGTEAFF. The CDR3 bases are TGTGCCAGTAGGAGCGGCACTGAAGCTTTCTTT.

V gene TRBV29-1 combines with J gene TRBJ2-1; the D gene is possibly TRBD2 (5 bases). Deletions cut 6 bases from V and 7 bases from J, with 7 bases between. Germline V gene sequence: CDR1 SQVTM, CDR2 ANQGSEA. This CDR3 spans 10 amino acids. The CDR3 DNA sequence: TGCAGCGTGGAGGAGAATGAGCAGTTCTTC. Its translation is CSVEENEQFF.

In this sample, this clone turned up a few times. This chain connects TRBV18 to TRBJ2-1; no clear D gene. Germline V gene lookup returns CDR1 KGHSH and CDR2 LQKENI. The V and J ends lost 0 bases and 3 bases respectively, with 6 bases between them. The CDR3 length is 14 residues. CDR3 protein: CASSPPQDYNEQFF. For the CDR3, the DNA is TGTGCCAGCTCACCACCCCAGGACTACAATGAGCAGTTCTTC.

The CDR3 protein is CSVIWPGLAGEYEQYF. As DNA, the CDR3 is TGCAGCGTGATATGGCCGGGACTAGCGGGAGAGTACGAGCAGTACTTC. This sequence joins TRBV29-1 and TRBJ2-7; 14 nucleotides align to TRBD2. There are 16 residues in the CDR3. Per the germline V gene, CDR1 is SQVTM and CDR2 is ANQGSEA. Germline trimming cut 6 bases from V and 4 bases from J; bases unmatched to any gene: 11.

The chain employs TRBV4-1 and TRBJ2-4; 8 bases match TRBD1. The CDR3 has 14 amino acids. V shed 3 bases, J shed 8 bases, and the junction held 6 bases outside the gene matches. The V gene's germline CDR1 is MGHRA and CDR2 YSYEKL. The CDR3 coding sequence is TGCGCCAGCAGCCATGGGCAGGGGGCTGACATTCAGTACTTC. Translation: CASSHGQGADIQYF.

This CDR3 reads CASSLSGSYEQYF. Written as DNA, the CDR3 is TGTGCCAGCAGTCTTAGCGGGAGCTACGAGCAGTACTTC. This chain connects TRBV7-2 to TRBJ2-7, with 9 bases aligning to TRBD2. Germline CDR1 is SGHTA and CDR2 is FQGNSA. With 6 bases clipped from V and 3 bases from J, the junction kept 3 bases outside the gene matches. The CDR3 covers 13 residues.

The CDR3 DNA sequence: TGTGCCAGCAGCTTCAGATACAGCACAGATACGCAGTATTTT. The encoded protein is CASSFRYSTDTQYF. J is TRBJ2-3 and V is TRBV7-3; no firm D call. Trimming cost V 3 bases and J 0 bases, with 7 bases left between them. The CDR3 loop spans 14 amino acids. The germline V gene encodes CDR1 SGHTA and CDR2 FQGTGA. The full variable domain, its missing parts supplied by reference TRBV7-3 and TRBJ2-3, is GAGVSQTPSNKVTEKGKYVELRCDPISGHTALYWYRQSLGQGPEFLIYFQGTGAADDSGLPNDRFFAVRPEGSVSTLKIQRTERGDSAVYLCASSFRYSTDTQYFGPGTRLTVL.

The chain uses TRBV16 and TRBJ2-5; tentatively, D is TRBD2 (5 bases). This CDR3 is built from 14 residues. The V gene's germline CDR1 is KGHSY and CDR2 FQNENV. V was cut by 3 bases and J by 4 bases, with 12 bases left in between. The CDR3 nucleotides are TGTGCCAGCAGCCAGCGGACTTGGGGAGAGACCCAGTACTTC. It specifies CASSQRTWGETQYF.

This rearrangement joins TRBV7-3 to TRBJ1-1; the D gene is possibly TRBD1 (5 bases). This CDR3 has 13 residues. V was pared by 1 base and J by 5 bases, with 8 bases between. The germline gives CDR1 SGHTA, CDR2 FQGTGA. CDR3 sequence: CASSLSGGTEAFF. CDR3 sequence (DNA): TGTGCCAGCAGCTTAAGTGGGGGGACTGAAGCTTTCTTT.

The rearrangement uses TRBV6-5 and TRBJ2-4; TRBD2 agrees at 10 bases. The J segment lost 6 bases and the V segment lost 6 bases, leaving 5 bases of the junction unmatched. Per germline, CDR1 MNHEY and CDR2 SVGAGI. This CDR3 is built from 14 residues. The CDR3 region is CASSQTSGINIQYF. The CDR3 DNA sequence: TGTGCCAGCAGCCAAACTAGCGGGATAAACATTCAGTACTTC.

This clone has just a few counts. The chain couples TRBV27 to TRBJ1-5; 8 nucleotides agree with TRBD1. This CDR3 comprises 17 residues. Germline V CDR1 and CDR2: MNHEY, SMNVEV (reference sequence). V shed 6 bases, J shed 0 bases, and the junction held 10 bases outside the gene matches. CDR3 region: CASRLVGTGNSNQPQHF. As DNA, the CDR3 is TGTGCCAGCAGACTGGTAGGGACAGGAAATAGCAATCAGCCCCAGCATTTT.

This chain links TRBV7-3 with TRBJ2-1; 10 bases line up with TRBD2. In germline, CDR1 is SGHTA, CDR2 FQGTGA. The CDR3 covers 15 residues. V trimming: 5 bases; J trimming: 4 bases; junction bases outside the gene matches: 5. The CDR3 region is CASSSGLADYNEQFF. Here the CDR3 DNA reads TGTGCCAGCAGCAGCGGACTAGCGGATTACAATGAGCAGTTCTTC.

V is TRBV7-3 and J is TRBJ1-1; D may be TRBD1 (6 bases). CDR1 and CDR2 from the germline V gene are SGHTA and FQGTGA. V gave up 2 bases and J gave up 7 bases, with 17 bases separating them. The CDR3 runs 15 residues. CDR3 residues: CASSLGAAGADEAFF. In DNA, the CDR3 is TGTGCCAGCAGCTTAGGGGCTGCGGGGGCGGATGAAGCTTTCTTT. The whole variable domain, remainder taken from reference TRBV7-3 and TRBJ1-1, is GAGVSQTPSNKVTEKGKYVELRCDPISGHTALYWYRQSLGQGPEFLIYFQGTGAADDSGLPNDRFFAVRPEGSVSTLKIQRTERGDSAVYLCASSLGAAGADEAFFGQGTRLTVV.

This chain joins TRBV5-6 and TRBJ1-1; D not certain. Germline V CDR1 and CDR2: SGHDT, YYEEEE. V lost 4 bases, J lost 5 bases, and 9 bases lay in between. The CDR3 is 12 amino acids. The CDR3, as DNA: TGTGCCAGCAGCCGAGGTTCAACTGAAGCTTTCTTT. It yields the protein CASSRGSTEAFF.

The CDR3 reads CATSRDGGQKIFF. The CDR3 DNA reads TGTGCCACCAGCAGAGATGGGGGCCAGAAAATTTTCTTT. The chain joins TRBV15 to TRBJ1-1; TRBD1 is a possible D gene (6 bases). Germline V CDR1 and CDR2: LNHNV, YYDKDF (reference sequence). V was cut by 0 bases and J by 13 bases, with 15 bases left in between. This CDR3 is 13 amino acids long.

The V gene is TRBV6-5, the J gene TRBJ2-3, with 12 positions matching TRBD2. The CDR3 runs to 16 residues. Germline values: CDR1 MNHEY, CDR2 SVGAGI. Trimming cost V 4 bases and J 3 bases; bases outside gene matches: 5. CDR3 in amino acids: CASSSLAGGPTDTQYF. CDR3 sequence (DNA): TGTGCCAGCAGTTCGCTAGCGGGAGGGCCTACAGATACGCAGTATTTT.

This clone was seen a few times. This chain links TRBV29-1 with TRBJ2-3, with 7 bases that match TRBD2. The CDR3 runs to 14 residues. Trimming took 7 bases from V and 3 from J; bases not matched to a gene: 10. Germline values: CDR1 SQVTM, CDR2 ANQGSEA. The CDR3 sequence is CSAEEAGTTDTQYF. For the CDR3, the DNA is TGCAGCGCCGAAGAAGCGGGGACGACAGATACGCAGTATTTT.

This clone was detected a few times. The chain couples TRBV7-9 to TRBJ2-3; D remains ambiguous. The V end lost 1 base, the J end lost 0 bases, and 5 bases lay between the germline ends. CDR1 SEHNR and CDR2 FQNEAQ come from the germline V gene (reference sequence). This CDR3 spans 14 amino acids. The CDR3 bases are TGTGCCAGCAGCTTAGTAACCAGCACAGATACGCAGTATTTT. This codes for CASSLVTSTDTQYF.

The rearrangement uses TRBV19 and TRBJ1-4; D uncertain. This CDR3 comprises 17 residues. Germline values: CDR1 LNHDA, CDR2 SQIVND (reference sequence). Trimming stripped 5 bases from V and 7 bases from J, with 23 bases between. Here the CDR3 DNA reads TGTGCCAGTAGTTACGGCCAGCAAGTTTTTGCGAGTGAAAAACTGTTTTTT. This sequence encodes CASSYGQQVFASEKLFF.

In this sample, this clone turned up once. This chain uses TRBV2 with TRBJ1-2; D uncertain. Trimming removed 8 bases at V and 0 bases at J, with 7 bases between. There are 12 residues in the CDR3. Germline V lookup: CDR1 SNHLY, CDR2 FYNNEI. CDR3 nucleotide sequence: TGTGCCAGCCTGACCGCTAACTATGGCTACACCTTC. Encoded protein: CASLTANYGYTF.

The V and J genes are TRBV5-6 and TRBJ1-5, with TRBD1 as a possible D gene (6 bases). The V and J ends lost 4 bases and 4 bases respectively, with 9 bases between them. Per germline, CDR1 SGHDT and CDR2 YYEEEE. The CDR3 has 13 residues. The CDR3 is CASSPTGNQPQHF. As DNA, the CDR3 is TGTGCCAGCAGCCCTACAGGGAATCAGCCCCAGCATTTT.

The chain recombines TRBV28 with TRBJ1-2; no clear D. V was shortened by 1 base and J by 5 bases, with 14 bases between the two germline ends. Germline V CDR1 and CDR2: MDHEN, SYDVKM. CDR3 size: 15 residues. DNA of the CDR3: TGTGCCAGCAGTTTATCCCCCGGACGGGCTTATGGCTACACCTTC. This gives the protein CASSLSPGRAYGYTF.